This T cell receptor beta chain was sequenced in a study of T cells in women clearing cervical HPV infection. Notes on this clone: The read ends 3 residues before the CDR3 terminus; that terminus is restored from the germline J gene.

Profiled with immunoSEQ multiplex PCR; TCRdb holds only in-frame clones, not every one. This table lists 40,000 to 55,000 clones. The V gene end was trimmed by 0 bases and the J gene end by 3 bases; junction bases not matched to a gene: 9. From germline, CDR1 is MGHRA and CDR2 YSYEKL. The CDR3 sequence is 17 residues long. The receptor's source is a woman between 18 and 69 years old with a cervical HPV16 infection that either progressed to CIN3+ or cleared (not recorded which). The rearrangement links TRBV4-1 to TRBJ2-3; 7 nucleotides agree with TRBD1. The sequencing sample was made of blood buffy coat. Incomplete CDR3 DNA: TGCGCCAGCAGCCAAGAGGGGCAGGGGGAGTGGACAGATACG. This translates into CASSQEGQGEWTDT. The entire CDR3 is CASSQEGQGEWTDTQYF.